Below, one T cell receptor beta chain is given with its context. The data derive from a study of blood T cells in healthy people across ages. V gave up 0 bases and J gave up 3 bases; unmatched junction bases: 7. CDR3 size: 17 residues. Per the germline V gene, CDR1 is LGHNA and CDR2 is YNFKEQ. A second PCR, run for 7 to 11 cycles, used a sample-barcoded 5' primer plus a J-beta primer mix. TCRdb reprocessed the 5' RACE reads with MiXCR, giving one entry per CDR3 protein. Of some 710,000 distinct CDR3 sequences in the sample, 46% were seen once. The clonotype originates from a man older than 75 in good health. V and J are TRBV4-2 and TRBJ2-1; 8 bases fit TRBD2. The sample consisted of blood. Here the CDR3 reads CASSQEPTGGVYNEQFF. Here the CDR3 DNA reads TGTGCCAGCAGCCAAGAGCCAACGGGAGGGGTCTACAATGAGCAGTTCTTC.